The subject of this entry is one T cell receptor beta chain. What antigen it recognizes has not been identified. No much larger clonotype is one base removed from it; base qualities were not supplied. This specimen's time point label, per the study, means: about 28 days (+/-7) after the second vaccine dose. The intended sense of this specimen's treatment or condition label: meningococcal conjugate vaccine given as trial control. The vaccinee samples were drawn from two UK trials, COV001 and COV002, one of which was a single-blind randomized controlled phase 2/3 trial testing AZD1222 (ChAdOx1 nCoV-19) in healthy adults. For TCRbeta chain sequencing, PBMC samples from trial participants were taken at day 0 and at day 28 after the second dose. The CDR3 has 14 amino acids, counting the end cysteine and phenylalanine. Just CDR3 DNA is preserved here, 42 bases in frame from base 1. CDR1 is given as SGHDN and CDR2 as FVKESK, both from the germline V gene. The junction shows trimming of 0 bases on V and 7 bases on J, plus 13 bases between the germline ends.

The CDR3 regions of human TCRbeta chains were analyzed by immunosequencing. In the paper's pipeline: TCRs in the repertoires were matched against a reference library of SARS-CoV-2-specific TCRs that had been generated with the MIRA antigen-specificity platform. Breadth was defined as the fraction of unique TCRs that were SARS-CoV-2-associated, and depth was defined as the fraction of total T cells that were SARS-CoV-2-associated. Using the MIRA data, each spike-specific TCR was assigned both to the spike region to which the TCR was reactive and to a CD4 or CD8 class. Log10-transformed breadth and depth values were compared by one-way ANOVA with Sidak's multiple comparisons tests. TCRdb's version of the immuneACCESS table is confined to in-frame rearrangements and falls short of the full clone set. An unresolved V gene accounts for under half of the shortfall where checked; the remainder is of unknown origin. V, J and clone size reflect that table, while D and trimming were determined from the DNA. The sample includes 170,000 or so clones, with 90% to 95% observed a single time. Around 0.98% of the sample comes from the top ten.

This sample is part of a study of T cell responses to AZD1222 COVID-19 vaccine (dated by TCRdb to about 2021). About the study as a whole: A total of over 230 trial participants underwent TCR sequencing, of whom 207 received two doses of AZD1222 and 26 received two doses of the MenACWY control vaccine. Trial participants were enrolled by age into subgroups of 18-55, 56-69 and 70-plus years, and about 150, 27 and 61 TCR-sequenced participants, respectively, were included in these subgroups.

Paper-wide results and their limitations: Conclusions about previously exposed vaccinees were limited because only six or seven AZD1222 recipients were SARS-CoV-2 seropositive at baseline. Participants were mostly white British, with more females than males. The authors suggested clonal diversity may have been underestimated. After two AZD1222 doses, both the breadth and the depth of spike-specific TCRs were significantly higher than at day 0 and than in MenACWY recipients. Because no day 14 peak-response samples were available, the repertoires could be characterized only after the peak T cell response. Reportedly, almost half of the unique spike-specific TCRs recognized epitopes lying outside the regions that are mutated in the B.1.351 and B.1.1.7 variants. In the small 56-69-year group, the increase in depth fell short of significance, most likely because of low power. Vaccine-associated CD4 TCRs spanned the whole spike protein, with dominant responses in regions 160-218 and 743-854.

The source material was peripheral blood, sampled 28 days after the second dose of the MenACWY control vaccine. This receptor was identified in an adult who received the MenACWY meningococcal vaccine as a control. The V gene is TRBV14 and the J gene is TRBJ2-7; the D gene is not confidently resolved. The DNA sequence follows: TGTGCCAGCAGCCAAGATCTAATCTCTGGAGAGCAGTACTTC. Translated, this gives CASSQDLISGEQYF.